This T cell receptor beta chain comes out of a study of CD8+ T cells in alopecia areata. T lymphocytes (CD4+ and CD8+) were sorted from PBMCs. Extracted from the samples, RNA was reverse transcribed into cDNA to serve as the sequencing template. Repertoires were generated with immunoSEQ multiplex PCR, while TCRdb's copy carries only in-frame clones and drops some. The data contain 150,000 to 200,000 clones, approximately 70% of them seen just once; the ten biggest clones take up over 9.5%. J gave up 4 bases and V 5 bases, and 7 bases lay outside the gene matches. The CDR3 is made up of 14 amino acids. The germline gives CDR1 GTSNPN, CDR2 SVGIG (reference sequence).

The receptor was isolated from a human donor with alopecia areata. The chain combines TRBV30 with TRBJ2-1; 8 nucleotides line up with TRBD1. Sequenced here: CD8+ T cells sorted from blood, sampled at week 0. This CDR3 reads CAWQPGQAYNEQFF. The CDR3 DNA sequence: TGTGCCTGGCAACCGGGACAGGCATACAATGAGCAGTTCTTC.